This T cell receptor (beta chain) was captured by sequencing in a study of technical replicates of blood from a few donors (dated by TCRdb to 2016 to 2017). Comments on this clone: Its target antigen remains unknown. The junction and the germline gene differ at one end; a read error may be behind it.

The library was obtained by the immunoSEQ multiplex PCR assay. Held by TCRdb, this immuneACCESS table contains in-frame sequences only and omits some clones. Under half of the omission traces to an unresolved V gene where checked; the cause of the rest is unknown. This sample comprises 75,000 to 100,000 clones, approximately 94% of them detected only once. Approximately 0.33% of the sample lies in the top ten. Reading the germline V gene gives CDR1 SGHRS and CDR2 YFSETQ. The CDR3 measures 16 amino acids from cysteine to phenylalanine. Left in the record is the CDR3 DNA by itself, 48 bases read in frame from the first base.

Input material: T cells isolated from PBMCs. This TCR was recovered from a human donor in good health. The chain couples TRBV5-1 to TRBJ1-2, with 8 bases in between that match TRBD1. The nucleotide sequence is TGCGCCAGCAGGTTGGTTCAGGGGGCCTTAGGAAATGGCTACACCTTC. It codes for CASRLVQGALGNGYTF. The variable domain in full, with residues beyond the CDR3 obtained from the reference TRBV5-1 and TRBJ1-2 genes, is KAGVTQTPRYLIKTRGQQVTLSCSPISGHRSVSWYQQTPGQGLQFLFEYFSETQRNKGNFPGRFSGRQFSNSRSEMNVSTLELGDSALYLCASRLVQGALGNGYTFGSGTRLTVV.